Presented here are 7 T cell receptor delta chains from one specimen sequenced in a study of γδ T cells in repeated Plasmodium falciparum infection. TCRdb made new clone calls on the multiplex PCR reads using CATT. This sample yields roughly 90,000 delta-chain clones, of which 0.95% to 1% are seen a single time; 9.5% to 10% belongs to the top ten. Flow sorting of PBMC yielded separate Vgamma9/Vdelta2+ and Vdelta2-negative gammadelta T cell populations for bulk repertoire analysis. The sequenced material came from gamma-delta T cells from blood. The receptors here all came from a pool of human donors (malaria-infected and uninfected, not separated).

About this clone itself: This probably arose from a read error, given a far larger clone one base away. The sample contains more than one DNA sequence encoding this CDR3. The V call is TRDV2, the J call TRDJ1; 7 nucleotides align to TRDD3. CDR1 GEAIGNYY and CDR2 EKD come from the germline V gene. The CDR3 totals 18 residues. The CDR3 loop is CACDTVLGVSTYTDKLIF. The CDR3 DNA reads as TGTGCCTGTGACACCGTTCTGGGGGTCTCCACCTACACTGATAAACTCATCTTT.

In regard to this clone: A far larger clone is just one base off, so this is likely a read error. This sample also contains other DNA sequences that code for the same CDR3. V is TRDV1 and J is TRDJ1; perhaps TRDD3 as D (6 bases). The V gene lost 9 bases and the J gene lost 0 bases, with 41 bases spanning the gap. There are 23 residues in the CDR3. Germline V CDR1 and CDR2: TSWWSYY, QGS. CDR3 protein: CALGNLPGLNFPKDTEYTDKLIF. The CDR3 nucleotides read TGTGCTCTCGGGAACCTCCCCGGGCTAAACTTCCCGAAGGATACAGAGTACACCGATAAACTCATCTTT.

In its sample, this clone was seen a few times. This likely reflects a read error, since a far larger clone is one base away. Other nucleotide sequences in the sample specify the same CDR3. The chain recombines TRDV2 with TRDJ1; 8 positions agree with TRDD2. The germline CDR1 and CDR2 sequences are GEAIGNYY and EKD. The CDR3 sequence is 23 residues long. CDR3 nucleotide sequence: TGTGCCTGTGACACGATTCGGGGCTCTTCCTACGAGCAGGGGGAACTACACACCGATAAGCTCATCTTT. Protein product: CACDTIRGSSYEQGELHTDKLIF.

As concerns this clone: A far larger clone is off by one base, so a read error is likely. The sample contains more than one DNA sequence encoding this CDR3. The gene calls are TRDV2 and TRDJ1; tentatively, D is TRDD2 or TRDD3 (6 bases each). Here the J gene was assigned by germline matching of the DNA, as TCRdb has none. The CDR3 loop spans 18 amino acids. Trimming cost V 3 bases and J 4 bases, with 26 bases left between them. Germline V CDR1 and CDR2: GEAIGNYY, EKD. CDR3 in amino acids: CACDQMAFPGDGSDKLIF. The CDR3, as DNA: TGTGCCTGTGACCAAATGGCCTTCCCTGGGGACGGGAGCGATAAACTCATCTTT.

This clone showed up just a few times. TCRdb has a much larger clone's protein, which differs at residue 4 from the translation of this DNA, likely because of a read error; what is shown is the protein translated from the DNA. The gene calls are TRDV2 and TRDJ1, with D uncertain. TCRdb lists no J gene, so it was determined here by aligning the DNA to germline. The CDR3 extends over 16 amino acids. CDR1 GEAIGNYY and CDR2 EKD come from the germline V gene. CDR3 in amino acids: CACNTKKLTRTDKLIF. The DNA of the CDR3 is TGTGCCTGTAACACCAAGAAACTAACTAGAACCGATAAACTCATCTTT.

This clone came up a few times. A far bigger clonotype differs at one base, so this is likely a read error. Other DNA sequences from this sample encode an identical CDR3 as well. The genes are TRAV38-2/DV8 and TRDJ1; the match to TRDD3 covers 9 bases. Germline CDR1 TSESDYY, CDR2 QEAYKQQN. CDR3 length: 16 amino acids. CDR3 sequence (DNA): TGTGCTCCCGGATTTGGGGGATATCCGTACACCGATAAACTTATCTTT. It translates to CAPGFGGYPYTDKLIF.

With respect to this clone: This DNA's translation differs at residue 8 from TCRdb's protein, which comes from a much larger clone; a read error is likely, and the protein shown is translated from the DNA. This chain's CDR3 is CALGERPRGSPYTDKLIF. DNA for the CDR3: TGTGCTCTTGGGGAACGTCCTAGGGGATCACCGTACACCGATAAACTCATCTTT. This rearrangement joins TRDV1 to TRDJ1; D might be TRDD3 (6 bases). The CDR3 sequence is 18 residues long. Trimming shortened V by 1 base and J by 0 bases, and 18 bases separated the two germline ends. Per germline, CDR1 TSWWSYY and CDR2 QGS.